This TCR beta chain was sequenced in a study of T cell changes during pregnancy in multiple sclerosis. Here immunoSEQ multiplex PCR was the method, and the copy in TCRdb shows in-frame clones only, minus some. Of about 41,000 clones in the sample, roughly 87% were seen once. Trimming stripped 0 bases from V and 4 bases from J, with 11 bases between. Germline V CDR1 and CDR2: MGHDK, SYGVNS. CDR3 length equals 15 residues. The clonotype was recovered from a female donor with multiple sclerosis, enrolled in a pregnancy study. V gene TRBV25-1 combines with J gene TRBJ2-3, with TRBD1 as a possible D gene (5 bases). The starting material was CD4+ T cells from peripheral blood mononuclear cells, obtained in the first trimester of pregnancy. The CDR3 sequence: CASSEYRVGADTQYF. In DNA, the CDR3 is TGTGCCAGCAGTGAATACAGGGTAGGGGCAGATACGCAGTATTTT.